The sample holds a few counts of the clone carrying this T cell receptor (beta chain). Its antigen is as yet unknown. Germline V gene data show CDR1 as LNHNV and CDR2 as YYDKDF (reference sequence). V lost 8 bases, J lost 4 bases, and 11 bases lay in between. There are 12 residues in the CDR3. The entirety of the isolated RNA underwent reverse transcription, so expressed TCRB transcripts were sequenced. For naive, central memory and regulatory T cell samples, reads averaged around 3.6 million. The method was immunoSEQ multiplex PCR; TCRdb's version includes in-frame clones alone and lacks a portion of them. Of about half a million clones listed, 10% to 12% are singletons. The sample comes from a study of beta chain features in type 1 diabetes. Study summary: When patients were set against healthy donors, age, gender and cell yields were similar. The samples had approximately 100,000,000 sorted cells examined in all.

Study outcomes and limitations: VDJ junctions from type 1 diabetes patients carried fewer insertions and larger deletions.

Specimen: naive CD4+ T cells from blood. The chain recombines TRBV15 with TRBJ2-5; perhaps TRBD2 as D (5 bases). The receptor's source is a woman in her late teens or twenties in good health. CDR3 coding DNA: TGTGCCACCCAGGCCCGGGGAGAGACCCAGTACTTC. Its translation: CATQARGETQYF.